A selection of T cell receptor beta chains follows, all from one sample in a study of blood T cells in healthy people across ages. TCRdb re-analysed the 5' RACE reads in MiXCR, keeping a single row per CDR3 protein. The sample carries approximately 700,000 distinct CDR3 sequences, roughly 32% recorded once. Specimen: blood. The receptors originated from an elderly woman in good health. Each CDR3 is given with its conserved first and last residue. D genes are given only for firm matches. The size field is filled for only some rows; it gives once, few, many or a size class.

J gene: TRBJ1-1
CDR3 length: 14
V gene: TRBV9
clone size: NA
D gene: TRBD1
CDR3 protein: CASSVDGQGTEAFF
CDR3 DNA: TGTGCCAGCAGCGTTGACGGACAGGGCACTGAAGCTTTCTTT

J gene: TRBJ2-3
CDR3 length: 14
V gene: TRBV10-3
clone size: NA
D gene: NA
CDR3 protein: CAISEPGNTDTQYF
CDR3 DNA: TGTGCCATCAGTGAGCCGGGAAACACAGATACGCAGTATTTT

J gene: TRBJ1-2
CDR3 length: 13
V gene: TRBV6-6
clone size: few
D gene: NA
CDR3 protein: CASYRMYYYGYTF
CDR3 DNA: TGTGCCAGCTACAGAATGTATTACTATGGCTACACCTTC

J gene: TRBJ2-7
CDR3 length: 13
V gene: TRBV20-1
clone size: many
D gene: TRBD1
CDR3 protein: CSAKGQSSYEQYF
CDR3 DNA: TGCAGTGCTAAGGGACAGAGCTCCTACGAGCAGTACTTC

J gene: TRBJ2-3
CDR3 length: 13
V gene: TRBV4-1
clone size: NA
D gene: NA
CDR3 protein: CASSQDGKDTQYF
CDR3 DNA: TGCGCCAGCAGCCAAGATGGGAAAGATACGCAGTATTTT

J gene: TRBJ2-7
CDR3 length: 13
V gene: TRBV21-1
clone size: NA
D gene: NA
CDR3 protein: CASSTEASYEQYF
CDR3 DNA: TGTGCCAGCAGCACAGAGGCTAGCTACGAGCAGTACTTC

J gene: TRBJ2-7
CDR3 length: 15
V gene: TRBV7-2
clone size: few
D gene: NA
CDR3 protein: CASSSYGASWFEQYF
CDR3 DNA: TGTGCCAGCAGCTCATACGGAGCTTCCTGGTTCGAGCAGTACTTC

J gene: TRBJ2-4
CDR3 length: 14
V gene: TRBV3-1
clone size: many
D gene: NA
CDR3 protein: CASSQGPMSDIQYF
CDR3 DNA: TGTGCCAGCAGCCAAGGTCCGATGTCGGACATTCAGTACTTC

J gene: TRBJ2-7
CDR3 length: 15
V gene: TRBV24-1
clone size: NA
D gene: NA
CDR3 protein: CATSDGSAGEDEQYF
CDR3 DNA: TGTGCCACCAGTGATGGATCGGCAGGGGAAGACGAGCAGTACTTC

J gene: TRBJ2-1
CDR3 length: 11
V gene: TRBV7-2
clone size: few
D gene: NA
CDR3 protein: CASGRYNEQFF
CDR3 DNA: TGTGCCAGCGGGAGATACAATGAGCAGTTCTTC

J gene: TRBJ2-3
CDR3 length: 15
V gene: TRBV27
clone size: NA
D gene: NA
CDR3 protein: CASSGRAKGTDTQYF
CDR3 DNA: TGTGCCAGCAGTGGGCGCGCTAAGGGCACAGATACGCAGTATTTT

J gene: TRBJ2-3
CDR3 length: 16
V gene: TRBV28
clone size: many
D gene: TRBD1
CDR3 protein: CASSSPGGRSTDTQYF
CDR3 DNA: TGTGCCAGCAGTTCGCCAGGGGGTCGGAGCACAGATACGCAGTATTTT

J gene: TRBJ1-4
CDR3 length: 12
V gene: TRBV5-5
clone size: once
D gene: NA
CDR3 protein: CASSLTLEKLFF
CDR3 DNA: TGTGCCAGCAGCTTGACACTTGAAAAACTGTTTTTT

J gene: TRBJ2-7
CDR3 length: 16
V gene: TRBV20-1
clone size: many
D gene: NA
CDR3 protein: CSARTPKQATSYEQYF
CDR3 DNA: TGCAGTGCTAGGACGCCTAAACAGGCGACCTCCTACGAGCAGTACTTC

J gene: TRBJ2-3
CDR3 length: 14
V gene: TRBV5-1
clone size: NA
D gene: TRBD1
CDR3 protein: CASSLQGAADTQYF
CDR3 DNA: TGCGCCAGCAGCTTACAGGGGGCAGCAGATACGCAGTATTTT

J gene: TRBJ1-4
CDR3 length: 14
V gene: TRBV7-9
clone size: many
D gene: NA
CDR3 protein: CASSFQGSNEKLFF
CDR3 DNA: TGTGCCAGCAGCTTCCAGGGGTCTAATGAAAAACTGTTTTTT

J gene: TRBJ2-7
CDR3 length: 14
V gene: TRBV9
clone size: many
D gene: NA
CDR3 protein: CASSVVPDPYEQYF
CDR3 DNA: TGTGCCAGCAGCGTAGTCCCGGATCCCTACGAGCAGTACTTC

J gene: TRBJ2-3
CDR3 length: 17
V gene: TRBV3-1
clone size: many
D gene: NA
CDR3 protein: CASSQGSVGLRTDTQYF
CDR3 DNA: TGTGCCAGCAGCCAAGGCAGTGTAGGACTCCGCACAGATACGCAGTATTTT

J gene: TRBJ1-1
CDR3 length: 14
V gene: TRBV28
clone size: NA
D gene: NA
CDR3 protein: CATQRGGLNTEAFF
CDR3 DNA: TGTGCCACCCAAAGGGGGGGCCTGAACACTGAAGCTTTCTTT

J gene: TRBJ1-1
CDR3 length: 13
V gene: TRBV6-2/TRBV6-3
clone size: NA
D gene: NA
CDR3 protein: CASKVKMNTEAFF
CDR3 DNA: TGTGCCAGCAAAGTAAAGATGAACACTGAAGCTTTCTTT

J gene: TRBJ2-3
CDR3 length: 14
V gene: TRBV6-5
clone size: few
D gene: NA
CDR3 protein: CASNPEGYTDTQYF
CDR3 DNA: TGTGCCAGCAACCCCGAGGGATATACAGATACGCAGTATTTT

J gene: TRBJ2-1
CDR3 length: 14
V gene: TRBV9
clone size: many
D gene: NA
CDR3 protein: CASSVAPEGSEQFF
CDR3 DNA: TGTGCCAGCAGCGTAGCTCCGGAGGGAAGTGAGCAGTTCTTC

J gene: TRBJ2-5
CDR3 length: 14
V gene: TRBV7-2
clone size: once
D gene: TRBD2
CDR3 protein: CASSSGLDTETQYF
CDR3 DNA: TGTGCCAGCAGCTCGGGACTAGACACCGAGACCCAGTACTTC

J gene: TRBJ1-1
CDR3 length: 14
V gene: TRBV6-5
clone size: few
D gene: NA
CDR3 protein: CASSGGGMNTEAFF
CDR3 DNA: TGTGCCAGCAGTGGAGGGGGGATGAACACTGAAGCTTTCTTT

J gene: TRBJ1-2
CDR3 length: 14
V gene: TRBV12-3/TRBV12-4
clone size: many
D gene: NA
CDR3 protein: CASSPHTDGYGYTF
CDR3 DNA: TGTGCCAGCAGTCCGCACACCGACGGCTATGGCTACACCTTC

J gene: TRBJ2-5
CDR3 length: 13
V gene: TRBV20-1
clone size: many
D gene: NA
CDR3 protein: CSARDSGWETQYF
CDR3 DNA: TGCAGTGCTAGAGATTCGGGTTGGGAGACCCAGTACTTC

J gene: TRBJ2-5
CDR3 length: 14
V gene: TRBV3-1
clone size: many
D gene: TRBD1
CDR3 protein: CASSHHRGQETQYF
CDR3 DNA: TGTGCCAGCAGCCATCACAGGGGACAAGAGACCCAGTACTTC

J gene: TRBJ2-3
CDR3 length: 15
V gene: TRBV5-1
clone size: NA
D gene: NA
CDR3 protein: CASSLGYTSTDTQYF
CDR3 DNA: TGCGCCAGCAGCTTGGGGTATACAAGCACAGATACGCAGTATTTT

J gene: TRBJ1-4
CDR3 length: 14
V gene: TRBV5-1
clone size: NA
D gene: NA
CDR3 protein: CASSLVGLNEKLFF
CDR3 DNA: TGCGCCAGCAGCTTGGTCGGACTTAATGAAAAACTGTTTTTT

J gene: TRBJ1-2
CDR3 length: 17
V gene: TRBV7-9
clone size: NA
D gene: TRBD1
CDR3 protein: CASSFQQGARDSDGYTF
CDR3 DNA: TGTGCCAGCAGCTTCCAACAGGGGGCGAGGGATAGTGATGGCTACACCTTC

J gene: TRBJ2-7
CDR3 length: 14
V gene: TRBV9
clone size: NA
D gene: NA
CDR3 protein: CASCGVGDFSEQYF
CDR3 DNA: TGTGCCAGCTGCGGAGTTGGGGACTTTAGCGAGCAGTACTTC

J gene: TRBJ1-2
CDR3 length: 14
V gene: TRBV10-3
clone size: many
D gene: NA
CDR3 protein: CAIKGTVLNYGYTF
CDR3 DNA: TGTGCCATCAAGGGAACAGTCCTTAACTATGGCTACACCTTC

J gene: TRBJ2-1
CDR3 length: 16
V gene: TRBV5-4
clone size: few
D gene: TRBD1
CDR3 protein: CASTLSTGGNYNEQFF
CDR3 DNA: TGTGCCAGCACCCTATCGACAGGGGGAAACTACAATGAGCAGTTCTTC

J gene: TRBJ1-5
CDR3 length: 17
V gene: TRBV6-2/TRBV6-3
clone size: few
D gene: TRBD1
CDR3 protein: CASSYARDRGGYQPQHF
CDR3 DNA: TGTGCCAGCAGTTACGCGCGGGACAGGGGAGGTTATCAGCCCCAGCATTTT

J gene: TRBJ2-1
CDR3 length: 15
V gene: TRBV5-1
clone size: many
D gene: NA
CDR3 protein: CASSSGTGGVNEQFF
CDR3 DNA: TGCGCCAGCAGCTCGGGTACCGGAGGGGTTAATGAGCAGTTCTTC

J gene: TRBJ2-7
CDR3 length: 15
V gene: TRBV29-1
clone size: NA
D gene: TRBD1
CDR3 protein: CSVDSTGAREDEQYF
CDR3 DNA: TGCAGCGTTGACAGTACAGGGGCCAGAGAGGACGAGCAGTACTTC

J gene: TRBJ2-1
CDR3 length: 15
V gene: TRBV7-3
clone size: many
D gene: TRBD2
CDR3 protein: CASSILAGPNNEQFF
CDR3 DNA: TGTGCCAGCAGCATACTAGCGGGGCCTAACAATGAGCAGTTCTTC

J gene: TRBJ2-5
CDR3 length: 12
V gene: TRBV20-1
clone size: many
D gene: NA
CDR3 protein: CSAKGNGETQYF
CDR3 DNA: TGCAGTGCTAAAGGGAATGGAGAGACCCAGTACTTC

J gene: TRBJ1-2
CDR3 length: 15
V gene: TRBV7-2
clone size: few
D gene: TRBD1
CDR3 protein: CASSLGTQGAPGYTF
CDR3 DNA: TGTGCCAGCAGCTTGGGGACGCAGGGGGCGCCTGGCTACACCTTC

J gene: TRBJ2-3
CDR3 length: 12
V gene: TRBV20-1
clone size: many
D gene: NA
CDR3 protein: CSASQTGIGKYF
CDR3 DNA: TGCAGTGCTAGTCAAACCGGGATAGGGAAGTATTTT

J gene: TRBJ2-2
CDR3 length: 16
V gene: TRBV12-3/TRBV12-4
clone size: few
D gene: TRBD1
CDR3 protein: CASRPDRGRVAGELFF
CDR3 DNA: TGTGCCAGCAGGCCTGACAGGGGGCGCGTTGCCGGGGAGCTGTTTTTT

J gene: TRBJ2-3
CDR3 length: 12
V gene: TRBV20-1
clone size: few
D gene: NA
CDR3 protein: CSTEGLTDTQYF
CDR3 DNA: TGCAGCACGGAGGGGCTCACAGATACGCAGTATTTT

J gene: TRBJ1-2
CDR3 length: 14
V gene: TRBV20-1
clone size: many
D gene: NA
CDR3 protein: CSARDNGGPYGYTF
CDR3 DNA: TGCAGTGCTAGAGATAATGGGGGACCCTATGGCTACACCTTC

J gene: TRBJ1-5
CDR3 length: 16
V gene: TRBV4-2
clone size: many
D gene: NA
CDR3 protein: CASSQERTRGNQPQHF
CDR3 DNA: TGTGCCAGCAGCCAAGAAAGAACTAGGGGCAATCAGCCCCAGCATTTT

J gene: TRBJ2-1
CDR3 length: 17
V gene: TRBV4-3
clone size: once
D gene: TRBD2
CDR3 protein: CASSQDRLAGRYNEQFF
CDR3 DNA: TGCGCCAGCAGCCAAGATAGGCTAGCGGGAAGGTACAATGAGCAGTTCTTC

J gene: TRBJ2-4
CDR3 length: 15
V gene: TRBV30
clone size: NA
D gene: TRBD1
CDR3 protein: CACRTGVGAKNIQYF
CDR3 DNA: TGTGCCTGCAGGACAGGGGTGGGAGCCAAAAACATTCAGTACTTC

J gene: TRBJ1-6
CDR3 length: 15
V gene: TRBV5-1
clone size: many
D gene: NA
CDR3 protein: CASSLDRGVNSPLHF
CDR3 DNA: TGCGCCAGCAGCTTGGATCGGGGAGTGAATTCACCCCTCCACTTT

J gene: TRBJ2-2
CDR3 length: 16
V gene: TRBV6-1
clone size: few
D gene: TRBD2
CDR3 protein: CASSEGSGGYTGELFF
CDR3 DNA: TGTGCCAGCAGTGAAGGAAGCGGGGGGTACACCGGGGAGCTGTTTTTT